One sample yielded the 20 T cell receptor beta chains listed below, sequenced in a study of tumor and adjacent non-tumor tissue in lung cancer. This sample's RNA came from whole unsorted tissue. Three rounds of nested PCR, following a modified ARM-PCR protocol, produced the TCRbeta library. TCRdb redid the calling of the multiplex PCR reads with MiXCR, one entry per CDR3 protein. Of around 120,000 distinct CDR3 sequences in the sample, about 66% are singletons; the top ten hold around 13%. Sequenced input: lung tumor tissue. These receptors were obtained from a young man with non-small cell lung cancer.

In its sample, this clonotype was seen many times. The chain couples TRBV4-3 to TRBJ2-7; D remains unclear. CDR1 and CDR2 (germline): LGHNA, YSLEER. This CDR3 region has 15 residues. V shed 1 base and J shed 2 bases, with 12 bases lying between them. CDR3 nucleotide sequence: TGCGCCAGCAGCCAAGTAGGATCAGGAGCCTACGAGCAGTACTTC. This sequence encodes CASSQVGSGAYEQYF.

A word on this clonotype: This sequence may be a read error, since a much larger clone differs from it by one base. This chain links TRBV6-5 with TRBJ1-2; 8 bases are a match to TRBD1. Losses at the gene ends were 9 bases for V and 7 bases for J; bases not matched to a gene: 19. This CDR3 has 16 amino acids. The V gene's germline CDR1 is MNHEY and CDR2 SVGAGI. The CDR3 protein is CARRVGARRTGLGYTF. The CDR3, as DNA: TGTGCCAGGAGGGTGGGAGCCCGTCGGACAGGGCTTGGCTACACCTTC.

This sequence joins TRBV9 and TRBJ2-5; D gene unclear. Per the germline V gene, CDR1 is SGDLS and CDR2 is YYNGEE. V dropped 10 bases and J dropped 4 bases, with 14 bases sitting between them. The CDR3 spans 12 residues. The CDR3 sequence is CASLVGRETQYF. The CDR3 bases are TGTGCCTCCCTAGTGGGCAGAGAGACCCAGTACTTC. Variable domain in full (rest from reference TRBV9 and TRBJ2-5): DSGVTQTPKHLITATGQRVTLRCSPRSGDLSVYWYQQSLDQGLQFLIQYYNGEERAKGNILERFSAQQFPDLHSELNLSSLELGDSALYFCASLVGRETQYFGPGTRLLVL.

The rearrangement joins TRBV7-8 to TRBJ2-5; 7 positions agree with TRBD1. V lost 4 bases to trimming and J lost 1 base; unmatched junction nucleotides: 3. Germline CDR1 and CDR2: SGHVS and FQNEAQ. The CDR3 extends over 14 amino acids. In DNA, the CDR3 is TGTGCCAGCAGCTCCCGGACAGGCCAAGAGACCCAGTACTTC. Residues: CASSSRTGQETQYF.

This clonotype came up once. The chain links TRBV12-3 or TRBV12-4 to TRBJ2-7; D assignment may be TRBD1 or TRBD2 (6 bases each). The CDR3 is 13 amino acids. The V and J ends lost 4 bases and 6 bases respectively, with 13 bases between them. The CDR3 protein is CASSSRGDSEQYF. CDR3 nucleotide sequence: TGTGCCAGCAGTTCTAGGGGGGATTCCGAGCAGTACTTC.

To note about this clonotype: Germline is not matched at one junction end, which may reflect a read error. V is TRBV10-3 and J is TRBJ1-1; D uncertain. This CDR3 spans 17 amino acids. From germline, CDR1 is ENHRY and CDR2 SYGVKD. CDR3 nucleotides: TGTGCCAACAGTATTATTCCGAAGAAAGACCAAATCGCTGAAGCTTTCTTT. It is translated as CANSIIPKKDQIAEAFF.

This clonotype was recorded only once. The chain is built from TRBV20-1 and TRBJ2-7; 7 bases agree with TRBD1. V dropped 2 bases and J dropped 0; count of bases not matched to a gene: 7. The CDR3 runs to 15 residues. CDR1 DFQATT and CDR2 SNEGSKA come from the germline V gene (reference sequence). In nucleotides, the CDR3 is TGCAGTGCTAGATACCGGGACAGAATCTCCTACGAGCAGTACTTC. It codes for CSARYRDRISYEQYF.

The CDR3 DNA reads TGCAGTGCTAGTAAGGTAGAGTGGGTGACAGATGGAGAGACCCAGTACTTC. Its translation is CSASKVEWVTDGETQYF. The chain uses TRBV20-1 and TRBJ2-5; weak D call: TRBD1 (5 bases). The CDR3 has 17 residues. V was pared by 3 bases and J by 4 bases, with 24 bases between. The germline V gene encodes CDR1 DFQATT and CDR2 SNEGSKA (reference sequence).

The V and J genes are TRBV20-1 and TRBJ2-2; a possible D gene is TRBD2 (5 bases). Germline assignment: CDR1 DFQATT and CDR2 SNEGSKA (reference sequence). This CDR3 spans 17 amino acids. Trimming pared 0 bases from V and 4 bases from J, leaving 18 bases between. The CDR3 loop is CSARDRASAGLTGELFF. Written as DNA, the CDR3 is TGCAGTGCTAGAGATCGGGCTAGTGCGGGCCTCACCGGGGAGCTGTTTTTT.

V gene TRBV7-9 combines with J gene TRBJ1-2; TRBD1 agrees at 8 bases. The ends lost 5 bases at V and 6 bases at J; junction bases unmatched: 8. The CDR3 totals 14 residues. Per the germline V gene, CDR1 is SEHNR and CDR2 is FQNEAQ (reference sequence). The CDR3 sequence is CASSPRQGNNGYTF. The CDR3 DNA follows: TGTGCCAGCAGCCCCCGACAGGGGAACAATGGCTACACCTTC.

This clonotype has a count of ten or more. The V gene is TRBV6-5, the J gene TRBJ2-7, with 9 bases matching TRBD1. The V gene's germline CDR1 is MNHEY and CDR2 SVGAGI. CDR3 size: 13 residues. V gave up 4 bases and J gave up 6 bases; unmatched junction bases: 4. The CDR3 protein is CASSWDRVGEQYF. The CDR3 DNA follows: TGTGCCAGCAGTTGGGACAGGGTGGGCGAGCAGTACTTC.

This clonotype was recorded many times. The chain is built from TRBV11-1 and TRBJ2-7, with 9 bases lining up with TRBD1. Germline V gene data show CDR1 as SGHAT and CDR2 as FQDESV (reference sequence). V gave up 4 bases and J gave up 12 bases; unmatched junction bases: 4. The CDR3 loop spans 11 amino acids. CDR3 protein: CASSWDRVLYF. CDR3 nucleotide sequence: TGTGCCAGCAGCTGGGACAGGGTCTTGTACTTC.

Worth noting for this clonotype: This clone may be a read error of a much larger clone one base away. The V gene is TRBV20-1, the J gene TRBJ2-2; D is unresolved. From germline, CDR1 is DFQATT and CDR2 SNEGSKA (reference sequence). Trimming took off 5 bases at V and 7 bases at J, with 11 bases between the two ends. The CDR3 is 12 residues long. This CDR3 is CSASRWGGELFF. The CDR3 DNA sequence: TGCAGTGCTTCCCGGTGGGGCGGGGAGCTGTTTTTT.

As to this clonotype: A junction end diverges from the germline sequence, so it may reflect a read error. The gene calls are TRBV11-2 and TRBJ2-1; TRBD2 agrees at 11 bases. Germline V lookup: CDR1 SGHAT, CDR2 FQNNGV. CDR3 length: 18 amino acids. The CDR3 region is CVSNLGLLAGGKNNEQFF. The CDR3 bases are TGTGTCAGCAACTTAGGGTTATTAGCGGGGGGGAAAAACAATGAGCAGTTCTTC.

Of note for this clonotype: One junction end disagrees with the germline gene, perhaps due to a read error. This sequence joins TRBV30 and TRBJ1-3; D is ambiguous. The length of the CDR3 is 13 residues. The V gene's germline CDR1 is GTSNPN and CDR2 SVGIG (reference sequence). The CDR3 here is CAWSPPTGNTLYF. Here the CDR3 DNA reads TGTGCCTGGAGTCCCCCGACCGGAAACACCTTATATTTT.

The V and J genes are TRBV12-5 and TRBJ1-2; D unresolved. Germline V gene lookup returns CDR1 LGHNT and CDR2 FRNRAP. The CDR3 loop spans 12 amino acids. The V and J ends lost 7 bases and 8 bases respectively, with 14 bases between them. The CDR3 nucleotides are TGTGCTAGTGAGGTATCGGTCGGGGGCTACACCTTC. This gives the protein CASEVSVGGYTF.

This clonotype was found once. A much larger clone differs from this one at a single base, so this may be a read error. The V gene is TRBV29-1, the J gene TRBJ2-6; D assignment may be TRBD1 or TRBD2 (5 bases each). This CDR3 has 13 amino acids. Germline V gives CDR1 SQVTM, CDR2 ANQGSEA. The CDR3 bases are TGCAGCGTTGACGGGGTTGGGGCCAACGTCCTGATTTTC. Translation: CSVDGVGANVLIF.

J is TRBJ2-2 and V is TRBV24-1; D unresolved. Germline-derived CDR1 and CDR2 are KGHDR and SFDVKD. This CDR3 region has 12 residues. V was pared by 4 bases and J by 2 bases, with 1 base between. Written as DNA, the CDR3 is TGTGCCACCAGTGAAAACACCGGGGAGCTGTTTTTT. It codes for CATSENTGELFF.

V and J are TRBV6-5 and TRBJ2-4, with D perhaps matching TRBD1 (5 bases). CDR3 length: 15 amino acids. CDR1 is MNHEY and CDR2 is SVGAGI in the germline V gene. V was trimmed by 5 bases and J by 3 bases, leaving 14 bases between them. The CDR3 DNA sequence: TGTGCCAGCAGTACTCGGGTTAGGGGCAAAAACATTCAGTACTTC. Amino acid sequence: CASSTRVRGKNIQYF.

On this clonotype: Because the CDR3 is missing its conserved closing phenylalanine or tryptophan, this is likely a read error. The rearrangement uses TRBV29-1 and TRBJ2-1; the D is unclear. The CDR3 consists of 13 residues. Germline V gives CDR1 SQVTM, CDR2 ANQGSEA. This CDR3 reads CSVEGSSYYEQFI. In DNA form, the CDR3 reads TGCAGCGTTGAGGGGTCTTCCTACTATGAGCAGTTCATC.